This is a list of T cell receptor beta chains from one sample in a study of technical replicates of blood from several donors. Profiled with immunoSEQ multiplex PCR; TCRdb holds only in-frame clones, not every one. The sample shows tens of thousands of clones, 95% to 97% of them seen only once. The sample comprised T cells isolated from PBMCs. The source of these receptors is a human donor in good health. Both conserved end residues are part of each CDR3. D genes are given only for firm matches. For some rows the clone size is stated as once, few or many, or as a class when expanded; others skip it.

>once|TRBD1|TRBJ1-2|TRBV6-5
TGTGCCAGCAGTTACCGGGACAGATCCTATGGCTACACCTTC
CASSYRDRSYGYTF
>NA|NA|TRBJ2-5|TRBV20-1
TGCAGTGCTAGCGTCCAAGAGACCCAGTACTTC
CSASVQETQYF
>NA|TRBD2|TRBJ2-5|TRBV10-3
TGTGCCATCAGTGGACTAGCGGGAGCTGAAGAGACCCAGTACTTC
CAISGLAGAEETQYF
>once|TRBD2|TRBJ2-1|TRBV7-3
TGTGCCAGCAGCGCCTCCGGGACTAGCGGGGGCCACTCCTACAATGAGCAGTTCTTC
CASSASGTSGGHSYNEQFF
>NA|TRBD2|TRBJ2-7|TRBV5-1
TGCGCCAGCAGGGCAGCGGGGGCGAACTCCTACGAGCAGTACTTC
CASRAAGANSYEQYF
>NA|NA|TRBJ2-3|TRBV6-1
TGTGCCAGCAGGTTTAGCGGAACCACAGATACGCAGTATTTT
CASRFSGTTDTQYF
>NA|TRBD2|TRBJ2-3|TRBV11-2
TGTGCCAGCAGCTTAAACAGCGGGAGGCGGGGCACAGATACGCAGTATTTT
CASSLNSGRRGTDTQYF
>NA|NA|TRBJ2-2|TRBV6-5
TGTGCCAGCAGGCGGGGCGGGGAGCTGTTTTTT
CASRRGGELFF
>once|TRBD1|TRBJ2-7|TRBV10-3
TGTGCCATCAGTGAGACAAAAGGGGGCAGATTCTACGAGCAGTACTTC
CAISETKGGRFYEQYF
>NA|NA|TRBJ2-5|TRBV11-3
TGTGCCAGCAGCTTCGGGGTCGAGACCCAGTACTTC
CASSFGVETQYF
>NA|NA|TRBJ1-2|TRBV4-3
TGCGCCAGCAGCCGAAAAACAGCTCGGGACATTGCTGGCTACACCTTC
CASSRKTARDIAGYTF
>NA|NA|TRBJ2-1|TRBV5-1
TGCGCCAGCAGCTTGAAGGTGGAGGTTAGCTCCTACAATGAGCAGTTCTTC
CASSLKVEVSSYNEQFF
>NA|NA|TRBJ1-1|TRBV28
TGTGCCAGCAGTTGGGCTTGGGCTGAAGCTTTCTTT
CASSWAWAEAFF
>NA|NA|TRBJ1-2|TRBV11-3
TGTGCCAGCAGCTCCAGGGATAACTATGGCTACACCTTC
CASSSRDNYGYTF